Reported below is one T cell receptor beta chain. The antigen remains unidentified. Study results and limitations: Tumor-infiltrating Treg TCR alpha and beta sequences overlapped most with tumor naive CD4+ T cells, then blood naive.

The CDR3 runs 12 residues. The V end lost 5 bases, the J end lost 11 bases, and 10 bases lay between the germline ends. The V gene's germline CDR1 is PRHDT and CDR2 FYEKMQ (reference sequence). The memory fraction was CD4+CD45RO+CD25- cells. Constant-region reverse primers amplified full-length variable regions, followed by semi-nested Nested Universal Primer A PCR. MiXCR, applied by TCRdb to the 5' RACE reads, yields one record per CDR3 protein. The repertoire holds over 55,000 distinct CDR3 sequences, around a quarter seen once, with roughly 3% in the top ten. Sample: tumor-infiltrating memory CD4+ T cells sorted from the breast tumor. Regarding subset: memory CD4+ T cells, CD4+CD45RO+CD25-. V gene TRBV13 combines with J gene TRBJ1-6; no definite D call. The receptor was derived from a female donor with breast cancer. This CDR3 is CASSQRQPPLHF. The CDR3, as DNA: TGTGCCAGCAGCCAACGACAACCACCCCTCCACTTT.